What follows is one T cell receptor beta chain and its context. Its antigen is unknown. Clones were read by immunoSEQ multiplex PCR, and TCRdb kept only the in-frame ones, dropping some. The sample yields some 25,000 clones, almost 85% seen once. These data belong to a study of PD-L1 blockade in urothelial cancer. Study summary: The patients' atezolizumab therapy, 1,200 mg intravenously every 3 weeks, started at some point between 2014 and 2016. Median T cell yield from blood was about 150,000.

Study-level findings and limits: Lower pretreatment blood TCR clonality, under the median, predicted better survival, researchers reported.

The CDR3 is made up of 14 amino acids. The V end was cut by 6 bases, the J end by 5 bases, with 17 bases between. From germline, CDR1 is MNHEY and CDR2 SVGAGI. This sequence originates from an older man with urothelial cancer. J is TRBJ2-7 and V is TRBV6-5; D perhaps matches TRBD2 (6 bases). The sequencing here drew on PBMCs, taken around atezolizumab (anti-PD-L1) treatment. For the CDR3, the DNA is TGTGCCAGCAGCCGCGGGACCCTAAGCCACGAGCAGTACTTC. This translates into CASSRGTLSHEQYF.